A single sample is the source of the 4 T cell receptor beta chains below, sequenced in a study of T cells after yellow fever vaccination. TCRdb reprocessed the 5' RACE reads with MiXCR, giving one entry per CDR3 protein. The sample consists of some 600,000 distinct CDR3 sequences, roughly an eighth of them appearing once. Material: PBMCs, obtained on the day of the yellow fever booster vaccination. The receptors originated from a man aged 30-40 years who received the YFV17D yellow fever vaccine.

This clonotype was counted between two and nine times. J is TRBJ2-7 and V is TRBV4-3, with D possibly called TRBD1 or TRBD2 (5 bases each). CDR3 length: 15 amino acids. The V and J ends lost 0 bases and 4 bases respectively, with 13 bases between them. Germline CDR1 and CDR2: LGHNA and YSLEER. CDR3 sequence: CASSQDDEGRYEQYF. The CDR3 DNA reads TGCGCCAGCAGCCAAGATGATGAGGGGCGTTACGAGCAGTACTTC.

This clonotype came up a few times. This rearrangement joins TRBV5-1 to TRBJ2-6, with D hard to call. V was pared by 0 bases and J by 4 bases, with 14 bases between. This CDR3 is 17 amino acids long. The germline V gene encodes CDR1 SGHRS and CDR2 YFSETQ. The CDR3 nucleotides are TGCGCCAGCAGCTTGGCCAACGGACCGGGCGGGGCCAACGTCCTGACTTTC. Protein: CASSLANGPGGANVLTF.

The chain carries TRBV20-1 and TRBJ2-1, with D maybe TRBD2 (5 bases). Trimming took off 4 bases at V and 1 base at J, with 11 bases between the two ends. The germline gives CDR1 DFQATT, CDR2 SNEGSKA (reference sequence). The CDR3 extends over 14 amino acids. As DNA, the CDR3 is TGCAGTGCTACCTTCCGGGATTCCTACAATGAGCAGTTCTTC. It specifies CSATFRDSYNEQFF.

This clonotype occurred a few times. V gene TRBV9 combines with J gene TRBJ2-2, with a tentative D call TRBD1 (5 bases). Per the germline V gene, CDR1 is SGDLS and CDR2 is YYNGEE. The CDR3 contains 15 residues. The V and J ends lost 4 bases and 7 bases respectively, with 17 bases between them. The CDR3 loop is CASSPRGVSIGELFF. For the CDR3, the DNA is TGTGCCAGCAGCCCAAGGGGTGTTAGCATCGGGGAGCTGTTTTTT.